Listed below are T cell receptor beta chains from one sample, sequenced in a study of blood T cell repertoires in COVID-19. Assay: immunoSEQ multiplex PCR; the TCRdb copy retains only in-frame clones and omits some. The repertoire holds almost 350,000 clones, 88% seen once, with around 0.92% in the top ten. The sequenced material came from PBMCs or T cells enriched from blood (not recorded which). These receptor sequences come from a woman between 25 and 40 years old who had been exposed to COVID-19. Both conserved end residues are part of each CDR3.

j_gene,v_gene,CDR3aa
TRBJ2-7,TRBV18,CASSQGADNEQYF
TRBJ2-1,TRBV5-1,CASSFFVGDTTYNEQFF
TRBJ2-4,TRBV28,CASSYPPRGGPKNIQYF
TRBJ1-5,TRBV2,CASSPYSNQPQHF
TRBJ2-1,TRBV6-1,CASSEIPYYGTGGENEQFF
TRBJ1-1,TRBV18,CASFGTRGTEAFF
TRBJ2-7,TRBV12-3/TRBV12-4,CASSHTSSYEQYF
TRBJ1-6,TRBV19,CASSSRTGTPNNSPLHF
TRBJ1-3,TRBV4-2,CASSQRSGTGSGNTIYF
TRBJ2-7,TRBV28,CATLTAQSTHYEQYF
TRBJ1-2,TRBV27,CASSWDQTGNYGYTF
TRBJ2-1,TRBV27,CASIFSGRNYNEQFF
TRBJ1-1,TRBV20-1,CSALFGTEAFF
TRBJ1-5,TRBV28,CASSLGGGGSNQPQHF
TRBJ1-1,TRBV11-3,CASSSGQGRMRTEAFF
TRBJ1-5,TRBV7-2,CASSLGGGSNQPQHF
TRBJ2-7,TRBV5-1,CASSLSGSTLPYEQYF
TRBJ2-1,TRBV11-1,CASSRLAGVYNEQFF
TRBJ1-6,TRBV28,CASSREYYNSPLHF
TRBJ2-7,TRBV28,CASRTRFYEQYF
TRBJ2-7,TRBV9,CASSVGASGSYEQYF
TRBJ1-1,TRBV14,CASSRRAENTEAFF
TRBJ2-2,TRBV18,CASYTMPGELFF
TRBJ2-7,TRBV6-2/TRBV6-3,CASSTRDGQGFFGQYF
TRBJ2-2,TRBV3-1/TRBV3-2,CASSQNRGVGTGELFF
TRBJ1-2,TRBV6-5,CASSPQGARGYTF
TRBJ2-1,TRBV19,CASSTTSPSYNEQFF
TRBJ1-5,TRBV19,CASTLNRGGALGNQPQHF
TRBJ2-3,TRBV18,CASSPLASTDTQYF
TRBJ1-6,TRBV9,CASSVGQGDSPLHF
TRBJ1-5,TRBV6-4,CASSDTFRNQPQHF